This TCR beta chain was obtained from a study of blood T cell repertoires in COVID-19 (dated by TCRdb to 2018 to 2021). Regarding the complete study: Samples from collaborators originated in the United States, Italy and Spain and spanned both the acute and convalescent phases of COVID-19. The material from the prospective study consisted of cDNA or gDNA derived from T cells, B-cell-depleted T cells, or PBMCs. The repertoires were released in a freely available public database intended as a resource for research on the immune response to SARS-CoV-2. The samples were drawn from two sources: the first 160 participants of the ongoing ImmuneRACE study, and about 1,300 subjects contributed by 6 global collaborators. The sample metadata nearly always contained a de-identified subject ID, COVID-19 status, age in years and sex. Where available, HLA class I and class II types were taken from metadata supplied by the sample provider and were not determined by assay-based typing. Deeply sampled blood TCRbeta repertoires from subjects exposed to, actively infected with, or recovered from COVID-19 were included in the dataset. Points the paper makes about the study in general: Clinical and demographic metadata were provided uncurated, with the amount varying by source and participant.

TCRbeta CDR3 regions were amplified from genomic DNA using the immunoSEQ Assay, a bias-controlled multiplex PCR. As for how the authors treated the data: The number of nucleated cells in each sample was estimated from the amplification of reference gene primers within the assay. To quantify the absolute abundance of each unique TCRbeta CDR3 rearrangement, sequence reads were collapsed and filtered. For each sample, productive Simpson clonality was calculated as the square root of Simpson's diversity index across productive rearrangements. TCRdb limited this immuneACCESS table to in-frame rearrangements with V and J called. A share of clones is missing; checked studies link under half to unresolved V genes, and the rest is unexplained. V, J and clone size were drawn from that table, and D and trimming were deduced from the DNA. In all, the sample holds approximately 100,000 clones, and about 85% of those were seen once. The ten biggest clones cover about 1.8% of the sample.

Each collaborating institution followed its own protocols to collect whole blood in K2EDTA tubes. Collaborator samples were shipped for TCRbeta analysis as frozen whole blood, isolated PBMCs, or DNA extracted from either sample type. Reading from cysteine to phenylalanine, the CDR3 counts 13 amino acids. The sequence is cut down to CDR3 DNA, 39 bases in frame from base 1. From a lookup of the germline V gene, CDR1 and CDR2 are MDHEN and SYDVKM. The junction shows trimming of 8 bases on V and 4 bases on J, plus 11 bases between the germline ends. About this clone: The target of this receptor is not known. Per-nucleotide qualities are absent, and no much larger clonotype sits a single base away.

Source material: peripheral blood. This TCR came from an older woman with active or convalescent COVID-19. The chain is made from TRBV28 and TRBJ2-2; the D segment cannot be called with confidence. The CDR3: CASHSPLTGELFF. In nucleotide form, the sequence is TGTGCCAGCCACTCACCTCTCACCGGGGAGCTGTTTTTT.